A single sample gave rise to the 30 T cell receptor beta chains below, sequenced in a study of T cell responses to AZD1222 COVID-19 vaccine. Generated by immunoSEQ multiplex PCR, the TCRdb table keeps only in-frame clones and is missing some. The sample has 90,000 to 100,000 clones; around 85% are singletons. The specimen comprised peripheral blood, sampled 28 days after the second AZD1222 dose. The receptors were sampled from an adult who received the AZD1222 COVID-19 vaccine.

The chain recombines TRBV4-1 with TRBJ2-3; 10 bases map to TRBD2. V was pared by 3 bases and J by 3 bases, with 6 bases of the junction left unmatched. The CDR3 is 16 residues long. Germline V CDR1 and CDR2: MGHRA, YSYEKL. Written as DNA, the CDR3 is TGCGCCAGCAGCCAGGGCGAGCGGGGGGGGACAGATACGCAGTATTTT. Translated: CASSQGERGGTDTQYF.

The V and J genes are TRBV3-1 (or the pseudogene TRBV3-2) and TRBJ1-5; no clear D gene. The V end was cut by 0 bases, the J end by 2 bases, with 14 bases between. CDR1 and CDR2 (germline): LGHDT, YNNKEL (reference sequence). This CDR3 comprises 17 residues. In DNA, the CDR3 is TGTGCCAGCAGCCAAGATTGGAGGGCGAGTGGCAATCAGCCCCAGCATTTT. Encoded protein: CASSQDWRASGNQPQHF.

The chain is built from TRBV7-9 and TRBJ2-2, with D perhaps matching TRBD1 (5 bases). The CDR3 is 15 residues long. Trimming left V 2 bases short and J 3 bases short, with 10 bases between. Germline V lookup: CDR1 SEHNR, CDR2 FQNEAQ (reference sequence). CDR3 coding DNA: TGTGCCAGCAGCTTACGCCAGGGCTACACCGGGGAGCTGTTTTTT. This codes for CASSLRQGYTGELFF.

CDR3 sequence reads: CASSSGAHTGELFF. DNA for the CDR3: TGTGCCAGTAGTAGCGGGGCGCACACCGGGGAGCTGTTTTTT. J is TRBJ2-2 and V is TRBV19; maybe TRBD2 (6 bases). CDR1 and CDR2 from the germline V gene are LNHDA and SQIVND (reference sequence). Trimming took off 4 bases at V and 3 bases at J, with 9 bases between the two ends. The CDR3 totals 14 residues.

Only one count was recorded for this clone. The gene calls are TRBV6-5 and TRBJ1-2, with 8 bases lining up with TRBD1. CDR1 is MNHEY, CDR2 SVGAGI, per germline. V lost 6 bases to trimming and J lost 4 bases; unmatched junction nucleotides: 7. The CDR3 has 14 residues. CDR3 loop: CASSRQGNFYGYTF. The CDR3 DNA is TGTGCCAGCAGCCGACAGGGGAACTTCTATGGCTACACCTTC.

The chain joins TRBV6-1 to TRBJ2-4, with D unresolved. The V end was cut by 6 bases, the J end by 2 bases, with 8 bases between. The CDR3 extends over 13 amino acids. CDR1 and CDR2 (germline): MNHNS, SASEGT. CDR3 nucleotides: TGTGCCAGCAGACAAGGTCCCAAAAACATTCAGTACTTC. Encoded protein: CASRQGPKNIQYF.

The CDR3 protein is CASSLMGENTEAFF. The CDR3 region has the DNA TGTGCCAGCAGCTTAATGGGGGAAAACACTGAAGCTTTCTTT. V gene TRBV7-2 combines with J gene TRBJ1-1; the D gene is possibly TRBD1 (5 bases). Trimming cost V 2 bases and J 2 bases, with 9 bases left between them. Germline V gene data show CDR1 as SGHTA and CDR2 as FQGNSA. This CDR3 spans 14 amino acids.

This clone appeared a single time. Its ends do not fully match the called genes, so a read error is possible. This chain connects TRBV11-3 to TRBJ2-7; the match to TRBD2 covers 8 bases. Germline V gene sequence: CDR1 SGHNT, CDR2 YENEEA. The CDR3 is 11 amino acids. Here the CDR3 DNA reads TGCGGGGGGGGCGCGCCCTACGAGCAGTACTTC. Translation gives CGGGAPYEQYF.

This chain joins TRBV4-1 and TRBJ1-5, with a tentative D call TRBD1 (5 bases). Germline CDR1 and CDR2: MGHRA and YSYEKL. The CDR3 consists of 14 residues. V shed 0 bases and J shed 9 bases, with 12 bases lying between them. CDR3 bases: TGCGCCAGCAGCCAAGAAGGGGCGGACACGCCCCAGCATTTT. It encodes CASSQEGADTPQHF.

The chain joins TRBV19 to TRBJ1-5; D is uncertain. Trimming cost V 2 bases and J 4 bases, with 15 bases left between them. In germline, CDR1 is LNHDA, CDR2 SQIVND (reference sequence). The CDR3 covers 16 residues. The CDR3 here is CASSISSRALNQPQHF. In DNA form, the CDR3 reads TGTGCCAGTAGTATATCCAGCAGAGCGCTTAATCAGCCCCAGCATTTT.

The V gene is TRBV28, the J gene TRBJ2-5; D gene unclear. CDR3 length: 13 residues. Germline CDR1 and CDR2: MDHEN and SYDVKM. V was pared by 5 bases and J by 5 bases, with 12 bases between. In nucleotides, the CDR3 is TGTGCCAGCAGTCCACCACGGCAGGAGACCCAGTACTTC. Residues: CASSPPRQETQYF. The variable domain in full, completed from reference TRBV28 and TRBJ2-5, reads DVKVTQSSRYLVKRTGEKVFLECVQDMDHENMFWYRQDPGLGLRLIYFSYDVKMKEKGDIPEGYSVSREKKERFSLILESASTNQTSMYLCASSPPRQETQYFGPGTRLLVL.

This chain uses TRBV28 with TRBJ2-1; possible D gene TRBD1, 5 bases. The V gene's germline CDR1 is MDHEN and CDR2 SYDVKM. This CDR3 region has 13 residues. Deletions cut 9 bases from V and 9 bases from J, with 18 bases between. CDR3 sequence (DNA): TGTGCCAGTAGGGGTCTTGGGAAGCGTGAGCAGTTCTTC. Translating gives CASRGLGKREQFF.

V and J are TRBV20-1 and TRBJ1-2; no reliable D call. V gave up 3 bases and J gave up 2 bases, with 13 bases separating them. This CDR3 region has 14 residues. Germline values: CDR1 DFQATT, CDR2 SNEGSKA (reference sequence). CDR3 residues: CSASLSDLNYGYTF. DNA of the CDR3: TGCAGTGCTAGTCTCTCGGATTTGAACTATGGCTACACCTTC.

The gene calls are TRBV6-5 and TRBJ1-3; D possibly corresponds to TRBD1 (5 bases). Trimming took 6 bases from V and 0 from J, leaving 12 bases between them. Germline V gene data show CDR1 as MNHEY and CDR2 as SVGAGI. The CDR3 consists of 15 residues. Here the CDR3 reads CASSRDPTSGNTIYF. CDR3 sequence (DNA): TGTGCCAGCAGCCGGGACCCCACCTCTGGAAACACCATATATTTT.

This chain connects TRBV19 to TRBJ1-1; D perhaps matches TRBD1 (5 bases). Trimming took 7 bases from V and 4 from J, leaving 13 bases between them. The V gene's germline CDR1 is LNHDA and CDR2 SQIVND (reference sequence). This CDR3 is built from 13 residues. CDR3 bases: TGTGCCAGTAAGGGGTCTCGGGGCACTGAAGCTTTCTTT. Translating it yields CASKGSRGTEAFF.

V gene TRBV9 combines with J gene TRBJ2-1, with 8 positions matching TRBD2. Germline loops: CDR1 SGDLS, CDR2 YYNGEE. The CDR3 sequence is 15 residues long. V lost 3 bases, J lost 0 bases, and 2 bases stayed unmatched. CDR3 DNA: TGTGCCAGCAGCGCGGGACTAGACTCCTACAATGAGCAGTTCTTC. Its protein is CASSAGLDSYNEQFF. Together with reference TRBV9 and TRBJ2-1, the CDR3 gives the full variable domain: DSGVTQTPKHLITATGQRVTLRCSPRSGDLSVYWYQQSLDQGLQFLIQYYNGEERAKGNILERFSAQQFPDLHSELNLSSLELGDSALYFCASSAGLDSYNEQFFGPGTRLTVL.

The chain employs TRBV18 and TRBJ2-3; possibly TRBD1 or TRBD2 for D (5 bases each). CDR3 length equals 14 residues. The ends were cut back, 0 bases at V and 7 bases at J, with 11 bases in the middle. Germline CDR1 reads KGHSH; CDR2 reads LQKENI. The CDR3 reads CASSPPRGANTQYF. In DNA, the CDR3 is TGTGCCAGCTCACCACCCCGGGGCGCGAATACGCAGTATTTT.

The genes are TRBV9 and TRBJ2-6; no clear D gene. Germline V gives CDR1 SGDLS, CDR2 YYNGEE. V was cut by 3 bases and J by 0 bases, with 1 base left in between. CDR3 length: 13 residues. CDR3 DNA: TGTGCCAGCAGCGACTCTGGGGCCAACGTCCTGACTTTC. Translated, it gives CASSDSGANVLTF.

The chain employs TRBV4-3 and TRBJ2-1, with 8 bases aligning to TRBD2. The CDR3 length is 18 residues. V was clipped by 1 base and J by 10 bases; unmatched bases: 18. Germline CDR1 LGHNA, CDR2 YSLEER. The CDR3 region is CASSQVGRGAGALLEQFF. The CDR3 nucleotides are TGCGCCAGCAGCCAAGTTGGACGGGGAGCGGGAGCTCTCTTGGAGCAGTTCTTC.

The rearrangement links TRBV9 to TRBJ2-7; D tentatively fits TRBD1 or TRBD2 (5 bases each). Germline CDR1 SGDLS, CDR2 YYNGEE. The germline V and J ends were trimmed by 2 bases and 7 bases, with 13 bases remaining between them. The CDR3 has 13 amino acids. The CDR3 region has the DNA TGTGCCAGCAGCGTCCGAGGGACCGGAGAGCAGTACTTC. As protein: CASSVRGTGEQYF.

The CDR3 reads CASSEAGRAGSNQPQHF. In DNA form, the CDR3 reads TGTGCCAGCAGTGAAGCGGGCCGGGCCGGTAGCAATCAGCCCCAGCATTTT. The genes are TRBV6-1 and TRBJ1-5; D call uncertain. This CDR3 has 17 residues. V lost 0 bases and J 0 bases, leaving 12 bases between the germline ends. Germline V CDR1 and CDR2: MNHNS, SASEGT.

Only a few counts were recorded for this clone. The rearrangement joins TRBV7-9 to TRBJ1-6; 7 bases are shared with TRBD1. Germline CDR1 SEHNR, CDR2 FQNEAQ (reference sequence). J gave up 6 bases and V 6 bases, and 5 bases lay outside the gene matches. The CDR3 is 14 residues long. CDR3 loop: CASSWDSPNSPLHF. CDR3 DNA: TGTGCCAGCAGTTGGGACAGCCCTAATTCACCCCTCCACTTT.

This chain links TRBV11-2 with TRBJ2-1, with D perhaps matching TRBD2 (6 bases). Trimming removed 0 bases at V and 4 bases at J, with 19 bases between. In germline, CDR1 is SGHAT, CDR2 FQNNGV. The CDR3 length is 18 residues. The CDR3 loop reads CASSLEGLPEKIYNEQFF. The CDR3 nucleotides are TGTGCCAGCAGCTTAGAGGGACTTCCCGAGAAAATTTACAATGAGCAGTTCTTC.

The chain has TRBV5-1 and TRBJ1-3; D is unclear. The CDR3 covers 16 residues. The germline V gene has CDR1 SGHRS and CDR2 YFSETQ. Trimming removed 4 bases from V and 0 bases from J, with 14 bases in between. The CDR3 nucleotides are TGCGCCAGCAGCCAGGATGGTACCGTCTCTGGAAACACCATATATTTT. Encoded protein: CASSQDGTVSGNTIYF.

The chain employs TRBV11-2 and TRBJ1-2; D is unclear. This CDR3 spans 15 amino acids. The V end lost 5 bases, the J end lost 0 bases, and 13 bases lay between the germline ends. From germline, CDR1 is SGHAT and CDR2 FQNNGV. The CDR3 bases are TGTGCCAGCAGCCTAGCAGGAATAGCTAACTATGGCTACACCTTC. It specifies CASSLAGIANYGYTF.

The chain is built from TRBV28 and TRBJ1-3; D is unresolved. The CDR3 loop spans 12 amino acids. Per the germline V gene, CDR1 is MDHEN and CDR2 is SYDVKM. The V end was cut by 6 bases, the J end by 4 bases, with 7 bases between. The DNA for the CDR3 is TGTGCCAGCAGCTCCGCCGGAAACACCATATATTTT. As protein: CASSSAGNTIYF.

CDR3 in DNA: TGTGCCAGCAGCACCCGCCGAGTTCCCTACGAGCAGTACTTC. It codes for CASSTRRVPYEQYF. The chain carries TRBV3-1 (or the pseudogene TRBV3-2) and TRBJ2-7; D is uncertain. Germline CDR1 LGHDT, CDR2 YNNKEL (reference sequence). The CDR3 consists of 14 residues. The V end lost 5 bases, the J end lost 2 bases, and 13 bases lay between the germline ends.

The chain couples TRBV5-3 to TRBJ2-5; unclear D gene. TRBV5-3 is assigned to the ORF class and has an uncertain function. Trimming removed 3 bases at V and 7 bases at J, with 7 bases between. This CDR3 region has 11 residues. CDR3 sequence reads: CARSYRGTQYF. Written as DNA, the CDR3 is TGTGCCAGAAGCTACAGAGGGACCCAGTACTTC.

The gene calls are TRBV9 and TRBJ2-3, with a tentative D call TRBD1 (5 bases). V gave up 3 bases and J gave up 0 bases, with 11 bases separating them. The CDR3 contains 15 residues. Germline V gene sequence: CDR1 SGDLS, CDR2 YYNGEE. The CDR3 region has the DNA TGTGCCAGCAGCGCCGACAGCTCTAGCACAGATACGCAGTATTTT. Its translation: CASSADSSSTDTQYF.

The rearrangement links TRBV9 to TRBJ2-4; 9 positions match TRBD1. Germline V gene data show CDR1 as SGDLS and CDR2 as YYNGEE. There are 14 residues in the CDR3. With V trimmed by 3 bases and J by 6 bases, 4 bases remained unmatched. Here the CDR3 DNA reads TGTGCCAGCAGCGGCTCGGGACAGGGAAACATTCAGTACTTC. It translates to CASSGSGQGNIQYF.